The 29 T cell receptor beta chains given below trace back to one sample, sequenced in a study of shared clonotypes between healthy human individuals. Terminally differentiated effector memory CD45RA+ cells were excluded by CCR7 positive selection of CD45RO-negative cells. Clones were sequenced by immunoSEQ multiplex PCR, and TCRdb holds only the in-frame ones, with some missing. The sample holds about 580,000 clones, 95% to 98% seen once. The sequenced material came from naive CD8+ T cells sorted from blood. Receptors originate from a man aged 25-40 years in good health.

This clone was observed once. The chain combines TRBV2 with TRBJ2-1; 12 nucleotides align to TRBD2. Trimming took 4 bases from V and 5 from J; bases not matched to a gene: 12. The CDR3 contains 18 residues. Looked up from germline, CDR1 is SNHLY and CDR2 is FYNNEI. CDR3 residues: CASSGGLAGFLGDNEQFF. The DNA of the CDR3 is TGTGCCAGCAGTGGGGGACTAGCGGGTTTCCTGGGAGACAATGAGCAGTTCTTC.

The CDR3 DNA sequence: TGCGCCAGCAGCCAATTTCTAGCAGGCCTAGCCAAAAACATTCAGTACTTC. Protein sequence: CASSQFLAGLAKNIQYF. The V and J genes are TRBV4-1 and TRBJ2-4; possible D gene TRBD2, 5 bases. The germline CDR1 and CDR2 sequences are MGHRA and YSYEKL. V lost 2 bases and J lost 0, with 14 bases in between. CDR3 length equals 17 residues.

The rearrangement uses TRBV7-9 and TRBJ2-7, with 11 bases identical to TRBD2. There are 15 residues in the CDR3. The germline V gene encodes CDR1 SEHNR and CDR2 FQNEAQ (reference sequence). V shed 4 bases, J shed 3 bases, and the junction held 5 bases outside the gene matches. CDR3 loop: CASSYYSGRDYEQYF. The CDR3 DNA reads TGTGCCAGCAGCTACTATAGCGGGAGGGACTACGAGCAGTACTTC.

The chain uses TRBV5-1 and TRBJ2-1; the match to TRBD2 covers 14 bases. The CDR3 length is 17 residues. V shed 4 bases, J shed 3 bases, and the junction held 6 bases outside the gene matches. Germline assignment: CDR1 SGHRS and CDR2 YFSETQ. CDR3 sequence (DNA): TGCGCCAGCAGCCCGGGACTAGCGGGAGAATACTACAATGAGCAGTTCTTC. This translates into CASSPGLAGEYYNEQFF. The full variable domain, with the rest looked up from reference TRBV5-1 and TRBJ2-1, is KAGVTQTPRYLIKTRGQQVTLSCSPISGHRSVSWYQQTPGQGLQFLFEYFSETQRNKGNFPGRFSGRQFSNSRSEMNVSTLELGDSALYLCASSPGLAGEYYNEQFFGPGTRLTVL.

This chain joins TRBV9 and TRBJ1-2, with 9 positions matching TRBD1. The CDR3 contains 15 residues. The V and J ends lost 0 bases and 5 bases, in that order; junction bases with no gene match: 5. Germline V gives CDR1 SGDLS, CDR2 YYNGEE. The CDR3 here is CASSVAGTGRYGYTF. For the CDR3, the DNA is TGTGCCAGCAGCGTAGCCGGGACAGGGAGGTATGGCTACACCTTC. Variable domain in full (rest from reference TRBV9 and TRBJ1-2): DSGVTQTPKHLITATGQRVTLRCSPRSGDLSVYWYQQSLDQGLQFLIQYYNGEERAKGNILERFSAQQFPDLHSELNLSSLELGDSALYFCASSVAGTGRYGYTFGSGTRLTVV.

This clone was picked up a small number of times. The genes are TRBV7-9 and TRBJ1-5, with D perhaps TRBD1 (5 bases). The CDR3 is 15 amino acids. V was cut by 8 bases and J by 0 bases, with 14 bases left in between. Germline assignment: CDR1 SEHNR and CDR2 FQNEAQ (reference sequence). The CDR3 DNA follows: TGTGCCAGCGGGCAGACAGCCTATAGCAATCAGCCCCAGCATTTT. Its protein is CASGQTAYSNQPQHF.

The chain recombines TRBV7-9 with TRBJ2-2; D is possibly TRBD1 (5 bases). The CDR3 has 14 residues. Germline values: CDR1 SEHNR, CDR2 FQNEAQ (reference sequence). Trimming left V 1 base short and J 2 bases short, with 5 bases between. CDR3 sequence reads: CASSLGTNTGELFF. The CDR3 nucleotides read TGTGCCAGCAGCTTAGGGACAAACACCGGGGAGCTGTTTTTT.

This chain joins TRBV19 and TRBJ2-7, with 7 bases lining up with TRBD1. The CDR3 has 15 residues. The trim removed 1 base at V and 4 bases at J, leaving 7 bases unmatched. CDR1 is LNHDA and CDR2 is SQIVND in the germline V gene (reference sequence). Here the CDR3 reads CASSIGTGEVYEQYF. CDR3 coding DNA: TGTGCCAGTAGTATAGGTACAGGGGAAGTTTACGAGCAGTACTTC.

CDR3 in amino acids: CSVEADMNTEAFF. The CDR3 DNA sequence: TGCAGCGTTGAAGCAGACATGAACACTGAAGCTTTCTTT. The chain joins TRBV29-1 to TRBJ1-1, with D unclear. The CDR3 spans 13 residues. V was pared by 1 base and J by 0 bases, with 6 bases between. CDR1 SQVTM and CDR2 ANQGSEA come from the germline V gene.

V and J are TRBV27 and TRBJ1-5; the match to TRBD1 covers 8 bases. CDR1 is MNHEY, CDR2 SMNVEV, per germline (reference sequence). V dropped 6 bases and J dropped 6; count of bases not matched to a gene: 1. This CDR3 spans 12 amino acids. The DNA for the CDR3 is TGTGCCAGCAGGACAGGGGTTCAGCCCCAGCATTTT. This encodes CASRTGVQPQHF.

The DNA of the CDR3 is TGCACCAGCAGCCAGAGGAACGAGCCGACAGGGGCTTACTACGAGCAGTACTTC. The encoded protein is CTSSQRNEPTGAYYEQYF. V usage is TRBV1 and J usage is TRBJ2-7; the table calls TRBD1, which could not be checked here. TRBV1 is termed a pseudogene. The length of the CDR3 is 18 residues.

V gene TRBV14 combines with J gene TRBJ1-4; D remains unclear. This CDR3 contains 13 residues. Trimming pared 1 base from V and 10 bases from J, leaving 10 bases between. CDR1 SGHDN and CDR2 FVKESK come from the germline V gene. In DNA form, the CDR3 reads TGTGCCAGCAGCCAAGCCGGGGAGGGAAAACTGTTTTTT. Amino acid sequence: CASSQAGEGKLFF.

The V gene is TRBV4-1, the J gene TRBJ2-1; no clear D. Germline assignment: CDR1 MGHRA and CDR2 YSYEKL. V was pared by 2 bases and J by 3 bases, with 8 bases between. This CDR3 region has 14 residues. CDR3 loop: CASSQTYSYNEQFF. The CDR3 region has the DNA TGCGCCAGCAGCCAAACGTATAGCTACAATGAGCAGTTCTTC.

This chain joins TRBV9 and TRBJ2-7; TRBD2 agrees at 13 bases. Losses at the gene ends were 3 bases for V and 5 bases for J; bases not matched to a gene: 8. CDR1 is SGDLS and CDR2 is YYNGEE in the germline V gene. This CDR3 region has 16 residues. CDR3 amino acids: CASSDRLAGGNNEQYF. In DNA form, the CDR3 reads TGTGCCAGCAGCGACAGACTAGCGGGAGGTAATAACGAGCAGTACTTC.

The V and J genes are TRBV27 and TRBJ1-4; perhaps TRBD1 as D (5 bases). Trimming pared 4 bases from V and 8 bases from J, leaving 23 bases between. Germline CDR1 MNHEY, CDR2 SMNVEV (reference sequence). CDR3 length: 17 residues. CDR3 DNA sequence: TGTGCCAGCAGTTGGGCCCCGGGTCCAGGGCTGAAAGAAAAACTGTTTTTT. Its translation is CASSWAPGPGLKEKLFF.

CDR3 protein: CASSPPQGIAYNEQFF. The CDR3 nucleotides are TGTGCCAGCAGCCCCCCCCAGGGGATAGCCTACAATGAGCAGTTCTTC. J is TRBJ2-1 and V is TRBV28; D possibly corresponds to TRBD1 (6 bases). Germline-derived CDR1 and CDR2 are MDHEN and SYDVKM. This CDR3 has 16 residues. V dropped 6 bases and J dropped 2 bases, with 17 bases sitting between them.

Turning to this clone: Other DNA sequences in this sample translate to the same CDR3. This chain links TRBV27 with TRBJ1-5; D is unclear. The CDR3 sequence is 13 residues long. The germline V gene has CDR1 MNHEY and CDR2 SMNVEV (reference sequence). V lost 0 bases and J 3 bases, leaving 3 bases between the germline ends. The CDR3 here is CASSLSYNQPQHF. CDR3 DNA sequence: TGTGCCAGCAGTTTATCTTACAATCAGCCCCAGCATTTT.

This chain connects TRBV5-1 to TRBJ2-1; the match to TRBD2 covers 8 bases. V shed 0 bases and J 8 bases; nucleotides not matched to a gene: 10. The CDR3 is 16 amino acids. Germline V gives CDR1 SGHRS, CDR2 YFSETQ. This chain's CDR3 is CASSLVFSGGADEQFF. The CDR3 nucleotides are TGCGCCAGCAGCTTGGTTTTCTCCGGGGGGGCGGATGAGCAGTTCTTC.

V and J are TRBV7-2 and TRBJ2-2; D is ambiguous. The CDR3 consists of 15 residues. Trimming cost V 3 bases and J 4 bases, with 12 bases left between them. Germline CDR1 is SGHTA and CDR2 is FQGNSA. The CDR3 sequence: CASSLRTDLTGELFF. CDR3 bases: TGTGCCAGCAGCTTGAGGACCGACCTCACCGGGGAGCTGTTTTTT.

The chain couples TRBV27 to TRBJ2-7, with TRBD1 matching 10 bases. Germline V lookup: CDR1 MNHEY, CDR2 SMNVEV (reference sequence). CDR3 length: 15 amino acids. The V gene end was trimmed by 4 bases and the J gene end by 3 bases; junction bases not matched to a gene: 6. The CDR3 DNA reads as TGTGCCAGCAGTTCGACCGGGACAGGGGTCTACGAGCAGTACTTC. Translated, it gives CASSSTGTGVYEQYF.

The chain carries TRBV28 and TRBJ2-7; a weak D match, TRBD1 (5 bases). The CDR3 sequence is 15 residues long. CDR1 is MDHEN and CDR2 is SYDVKM in the germline V gene. The V and J ends lost 6 bases and 2 bases respectively, with 17 bases between them. CDR3: CASSPVDSLPYEQYF. The CDR3 DNA reads as TGTGCCAGCAGCCCTGTCGACAGCCTACCCTACGAGCAGTACTTC.

The chain combines TRBV7-8 with TRBJ2-1, with no clear D. The germline V and J ends were trimmed by 4 bases and 5 bases, with 12 bases remaining between them. Germline assignment: CDR1 SGHVS and CDR2 FQNEAQ. The CDR3 covers 14 residues. CDR3 in amino acids: CASSWDRPDNEQFF. CDR3 nucleotide sequence: TGTGCCAGCAGCTGGGATCGACCGGACAATGAGCAGTTCTTC.

V and J are TRBV7-2 and TRBJ1-5, with TRBD1 identical over 11 bases. The CDR3 has 16 amino acids. The germline V gene has CDR1 SGHTA and CDR2 FQGNSA. The V segment lost 5 bases and the J segment 2 bases; nucleotides outside the gene matches: 5. CDR3 sequence reads: CASSNRTGGRNQPQHF. The DNA for the CDR3 is TGTGCCAGCAGCAACCGGACAGGGGGCCGCAATCAGCCCCAGCATTTT. Full variable domain (missing parts from reference TRBV7-2 and TRBJ1-5): GAGVSQSPSNKVTEKGKDVELRCDPISGHTALYWYRQSLGQGLEFLIYFQGNSAPDKSGLPSDRFSAERTGGSVSTLTIQRTQQEDSAVYLCASSNRTGGRNQPQHFGDGTRLSIL.

The chain joins TRBV10-3 to TRBJ2-7, with TRBD1 matching 12 bases. This CDR3 region has 15 residues. V dropped 10 bases and J dropped 6; count of bases not matched to a gene: 13. The germline CDR1 and CDR2 sequences are ENHRY and SYGVKD. CDR3 DNA sequence: TGTGCCACGATTGGGGACCGGGACAGGGGGCCCGAGCAGTACTTC. Residues: CATIGDRDRGPEQYF.

The rearrangement links TRBV27 to TRBJ2-2; TRBD2 aligns across 7 bases. V lost 6 bases and J lost 5; bases outside the gene matches: 12. Per the germline V gene, CDR1 is MNHEY and CDR2 is SMNVEV (reference sequence). There are 16 residues in the CDR3. CDR3 sequence: CASSVSAGEQTGELFF. CDR3 coding DNA: TGTGCCAGCAGCGTGTCCGCGGGGGAGCAAACCGGGGAGCTGTTTTTT.

The chain uses TRBV7-9 and TRBJ1-4; no clear D. V was shortened by 5 bases and J by 8 bases, with 21 bases between the two germline ends. The length of the CDR3 is 16 residues. Germline CDR1 SEHNR, CDR2 FQNEAQ (reference sequence). CDR3 coding DNA: TGTGCCAGCAGCGGATCGCCCGCCCTCGGTCGGGAAAAACTGTTTTTT. Its protein is CASSGSPALGREKLFF.

The V call is TRBV7-9, the J call TRBJ2-5; D might be TRBD2 (6 bases). Germline values: CDR1 SEHNR, CDR2 FQNEAQ (reference sequence). V lost 1 base and J 9 bases, leaving 9 bases between the germline ends. This CDR3 is built from 12 residues. The CDR3 is CASSLGEEAQYF. CDR3 nucleotide sequence: TGTGCCAGCAGCTTAGGGGAGGAAGCCCAGTACTTC. Complete variable domain (other parts from reference TRBV7-9 and TRBJ2-5): DTGVSQNPRHKITKRGQNVTFRCDPISEHNRLYWYRQTLGQGPEFLTYFQNEAQLEKSRLLSDRFSAERPKGSFSTLEIQRTEQGDSAMYLCASSLGEEAQYFGPGTRLLVL.

In its sample, this clone was seen a few times. The rearrangement joins TRBV9 to TRBJ1-2, with unresolved D. This CDR3 comprises 13 residues. Trimming removed 5 bases from V and 1 base from J, with 9 bases in between. CDR1 is SGDLS, CDR2 YYNGEE, per germline. The CDR3 DNA sequence: TGTGCCAGCAGTCCGTACTATAACTATGGCTACACCTTC. This gives the protein CASSPYYNYGYTF.

The chain is built from TRBV11-2 and TRBJ2-2, with 8 bases identical to TRBD2. V was clipped by 5 bases and J by 6 bases; unmatched bases: 14. Germline V gene lookup returns CDR1 SGHAT and CDR2 FQNNGV. The CDR3 sequence is 17 residues long. CDR3: CASSPGVWREEAGELFF. CDR3 sequence (DNA): TGTGCCAGCAGCCCGGGGGTCTGGCGGGAGGAGGCCGGGGAGCTGTTTTTT.